The source of this TCR beta chain is a study of cytomegalovirus exposure and HLA in healthy donors (dated by TCRdb to between 2016 and 2019). Context from the whole study: An earlier analysis of roughly 610 of the donors reported 250 to 300 Gb of sequence data and around 120 million unique TCR beta sequences obtained from roughly 180 million T cells. An early release that covered some 640 HLA-typed donors contained around 300 gigabases of sequencing data and approximately 85 million unique TCR sequences. The genetic ancestry cluster associated with self-reported Caucasian donors included over 65% of the approximately 430 genotyped donors. The aim of the study was to test whether cataloging public T cell receptors could identify signatures of past pathogen exposure. The study used immunosequencing to profile the T cell repertoires of 670 or so subjects and linked those repertoires to cytomegalovirus serostatus. Along with the approximately 650-subject first cohort, a separate validation cohort of over 90 different subjects was used. To predict cytomegalovirus infection status, the study brought together high-throughput TCR immunosequencing, statistical association of individual TCRs with disease status, and machine learning. To study patterns of TCR occurrence, a later analysis re-analyzed previously published TCR beta repertoires from more than 550 donors and added high-resolution HLA genotyping. Rather than drawing on any new phenotypic data, the later analysis identified candidate immune exposures from TCR beta sequences and the way those sequences occurred across donors. In an earlier analysis of roughly 540 of the donors, high-throughput TCR beta sequencing was used to judge whether each TCR beta V gene segment behaved as functional or pseudogenic. Donor age, sex, ethnicity and CMV serostatus were collected together with the repertoire data. Genome-wide SNP genotypes for about 65% of the roughly 700 donors were used in a later genetic analysis, which treated that subset as a discovery cohort. Every discovery cohort repertoire had been produced on one sequencing platform. HLA typing included class I and class II loci at four-digit resolution. The number of donors typed differed by locus, with roughly 620-640 for A, B, C, DRB1 and DQB1, 522 for DQA1, 600 to 610 for DPA1, and under 490 for DPB1. Four or five DR-DQ haplotypes were handled as single units for association and clustering because linkage in the cohort was strong. Among approximately 370 genotyped donors of the cohort, an average of around 250,000 unique TCR beta nucleotide sequences was sequenced per donor, of which 15% to 20% were non-productive. General study outcomes and caveats: A later analysis found that HLA-associated TCR beta chains were more clonally expanded and had lower generation probabilities than equally common non-associated chains. Most CMV-associated TCR beta chains appeared to be HLA-restricted in a later analysis, and the HLA associations seemed to be driven largely by CMV exposure. A total of some 180 TCR beta chains were listed by the study as associated with cytomegalovirus. A group of highly shared sequence variants was considered likely to be a technical artifact of the sequencing pipeline. Immune exposure information for the cohort was limited to CMV serostatus. A further reported finding was that TCR beta sequences accurately predicted the HLA-A and HLA-B alleles for most subjects in the first cohort. Correlated functional status among segregating V segments might reflect linkage disequilibrium, but an unknown experimental factor could not be ruled out. A later genetic analysis associated a missense DCLRE1C variant with V-gene and J-gene trimming of TCR beta chains, and an independent cohort replicated the association. In both the original and validation cohorts, the classifier was reported to diagnose cytomegalovirus status with high specificity and sensitivity. The authors suggested that the approach could potentially be extended to other disease states and immunological phenotypes. At a false discovery rate of 0.05, a later analysis linked 16,951 TCR beta sequences to specific HLA alleles. This cohort had only TCR beta chains sequenced, and the lack of alpha or paired-chain data limited which features could be detected. According to a later genetic analysis, donors in an Asian-associated ancestry cluster had fewer N-insertions in productive TCRs than the roughly 670-donor mean. According to a later analysis, TCR association rates differed among HLA loci, with DRB1 alleles showing the most associated TCRs and HLA-C alleles showing the fewest. Presence/absence analyses assumed roughly uniform sequencing depth across donors, an assumption that may not hold. Most TCR sequences were observed very rarely across donors, whereas some public TCRs were present in many individuals. Because the 87-base-pair reads could not distinguish some IMGT-functional V segments, including TRBV6-2 and TRBV6-3, those segments were excluded. Three of the identified cytomegalovirus-associated TCR beta chains were confirmed in vitro to be specific for cytomegalovirus antigens. When HLA alleles, especially DR and DQ, strongly co-occurred, TCR associations were difficult to assign to individual alleles. The earlier analysis of approximately 590 of the donors excluded fewer than 20 rarely observed V segments, including chromosome 9 orphons, because counts were too low. According to a later analysis, parvovirus B19, influenza, CMV and Epstein-Barr virus appeared linked to several top co-occurrence clusters. In an earlier analysis of about 550 of the donors, most TCR beta V segments were observed in productive rearrangements about 87% or about 30% of the time, broadly matching IMGT annotations. Because HLA typing was missing for some donors at each locus, association tests included only the typed subset.

The method was the immunoSEQ multiplex PCR assay. A mixture of 60 forward primers for TCR Vbeta segments and 13 reverse primers for TCR Jbeta segments was used in the multiplex PCR. A multiplex PCR assay on genomic DNA amplified the CDR3 region of rearranged TCR beta genes. The amplified TCR beta libraries were sequenced on the Illumina HiSeq System as 87-base-pair reads. In the original analysis: Across the 670 or so repertoires, a later analysis counted tens of millions of unique TCR beta chains, 8.5 million to 12 million of which were shared by at least two donors. Raw reads were error-corrected and collapsed into unique sequences with a nearest-neighbor algorithm that merged closely related sequences to remove PCR and sequencing errors. CDR3 sequences were aligned to IMGT reference sequences to assign V, D and J gene segments. For a sequence to be retained, a match of at least six nucleotides to both a V gene segment and a J gene segment was required. Rearrangements were classified as productive when the CDR3 lacked stop codons and remained in frame with V and J, and all other rearrangements were classified as non-productive. CDR3 was defined according to IMGT convention as the region running from the second conserved V-encoded cysteine to the conserved J-encoded phenylalanine. The earlier analysis of a few hundred of the donors excluded any sequence lacking an unambiguous match to a single V gene segment. In an earlier analysis of a few hundred of the donors, V segments were called functional above 56.7% productive rearrangements and were called segregating when the between-donor standard deviation exceeded 5%. To diagnose cytomegalovirus status from the catalog of TCR beta chain sequences, a statistical classification framework was built. In a later analysis, V and J genes were assigned by comparing TCR nucleotide sequences against IMGT/GENE-DB human TR gene sequences. A later analysis assigned CDR3 sequences and most-parsimonious VDJ recombination scenarios with the TCRdist pipeline. In a later analysis, each TCR beta chain was defined by its CDR3 amino acid sequence together with its V-gene family, and reads without a unique V-gene family were excluded. A later analysis removed 592 highly shared, low-generation-probability nucleotide sequences to deal with suspected cross-contamination and a sequencing artifact. A later analysis calculated a clonal expansion index for each public chain from normalized within-repertoire ranks of inferred template counts. In a later analysis, generation probabilities were computed with a VDJ recombination model fitted to out-of-frame rearrangements, and the resulting probabilities were checked against IGoR. In a later analysis, TCR-TCR, TCR-HLA and TCR-CMV co-occurrence was scored with hypergeometric tests, and a repertoire-size bias correction was applied to TCR pairs. A later analysis estimated false discovery rates by permuting HLA or CMV assignments 20 times. In a later analysis, co-occurring TCRs were grouped using DBSCAN, and TCRdist sequence similarity was added for clustering within HLA-allele-positive subsets. For co-occurrence clustering, repertoires with fewer than 30,000 or more than 120,000 public chains were excluded, along with about five repertoires with anomalous nucleotide sharing. What TCRdb holds here is the immuneACCESS table cut down to in-frame rearrangements. Part of the clones is not present; checked against another copy, under half of the missing clones reflect an unresolved V gene, and the others are unexplained. D and trimming come from the DNA, and the V and J calls and clone size come from that table. Present in this sample are approximately 190,000 clones, approximately 80% of which were seen just once. Around 2.2% of the sample is in the top ten clones.

For CDR1 and CDR2, the germline V gene lists SGHAT and FQNNGV. The CDR3 has 12 amino acids, counting the end cysteine and phenylalanine. The retained sequence is limited to the CDR3, 36 bases, with the frame set at the first base. Cut back by 1 base and 8 bases, the V and J ends lie 6 bases apart. In total, 630 or so healthy bone marrow donors made up the cohort. At the time of sampling, all cohort members were nominally healthy, though unrecorded immune exposures were likely present. The donor tested CMV seropositive and was one of the 289 seropositive cohort members. A peripheral blood sample was provided by each donor, and peripheral blood mononuclear cells were used for TCR beta sequencing. Genomic DNA was extracted from the blood cell samples with the Qiagen DNeasy Blood Extraction Kit. A word on this clone: The antigen it binds to is not known. No much larger clone exists at a distance of one base, and base qualities are not known.

The rearranged chain carries TRBV11-2 and TRBJ2-1; TRBD2 is a weak D gene call, 6 bases matching. Specimen: PBMCs. The sequence was obtained from a woman aged 18-35 years in good health and CMV-seropositive. The DNA sequence is TGTGCCAGCAGCTTAGGGGACTATGAGCAGTTCTTC. It is translated as CASSLGDYEQFF. Supplemented by the reference TRBV11-2 and TRBJ2-1 proteins around the CDR3, the complete variable domain is EAGVAQSPRYKIIEKRQSVAFWCNPISGHATLYWYQQILGQGPKLLIQFQNNGVVDDSQLPKDRFSAERLKGVDSTLKIQPAKLEDSAVYLCASSLGDYEQFFGPGTRLTVL.